This TCR beta chain was identified during a study of shared clonotypes between healthy human individuals. TCRdb's copy holds only in-frame clones and misses some; the assay was immunoSEQ multiplex PCR. The data contain millions of clones, over 85% of them singletons. Terminally differentiated effector memory CD45RA+ cells were excluded by CCR7 positive selection of CD45RO-negative cells. The CDR3 is made up of 13 amino acids. V was trimmed by 6 bases and J by 5 bases, leaving 13 bases between them. Per germline, CDR1 MDHEN and CDR2 SYDVKM. V usage is TRBV28 and J usage is TRBJ2-5; D is unresolved. The sequenced sample was naive CD8+ T cells sorted from blood. The sequence was obtained from a man aged 18 to 29 in good health. CDR3 sequence reads: CASSLLEGETQYF. The CDR3 DNA reads as TGTGCCAGCAGCCTCTTAGAAGGGGAGACCCAGTACTTC.